This entry describes one T cell receptor (beta chain). The antigen is undetermined. Unique molecular identifiers were incorporated into the prepared TCRbeta library. TCRdb itself ran the PCR reads through MiXCR, one entry per CDR3 protein. Of approximately 1,000,000 distinct CDR3 sequences in the sample, under 30% were seen once. The record originates from a study of T-cell reconstitution after alpha-beta-depleted transplantation in children. The study's findings and limits: Surviving recipient T cells and thymic progenitors underlay high day-60 TCRbeta diversity in some patients. The authors attributed T-cell counts and diversity one year after transplant mostly to newly produced T cells.

Per germline, CDR1 LNHDA and CDR2 SQIVND (reference sequence). The CDR3 has 15 residues. The V and J ends lost 6 bases and 0 bases respectively, with 9 bases between them. The rearrangement uses TRBV19 and TRBJ2-6; D gene unclear. This TCR derives from a boy less than two years old who had a stem cell transplant for SCID, so the T cells may come from the graft donor. The sequences come from PBMCs, mostly from graft donor cells, collected 360 days after TCRalphabeta/CD19-depleted stem cell transplant. The CDR3 loop reads CASRDVRSGANVLTF. The CDR3 DNA sequence: TGTGCCAGTAGGGATGTACGCTCTGGGGCCAACGTCCTGACTTTC.